One TCR beta chain is described in this entry. Its antigen is undetermined. CD45RO-CCR7+CD27+CD95- was the phenotype of naive CD8+ T cells. These data belong to a study of CXCR3-negative and CXCR3-positive naive CD8 T cells. General observations from the study: When CXCR3-positive naive cells were set against CXCR3-negative naive cells, the former had more hydrophobic TRB CDR3s. Naive subsets expressed similar surface CD5; TRB CDR3 features served to infer TCR strength.

From germline, CDR1 is SGHVS and CDR2 FNYEAQ. The CDR3 consists of 12 residues. Through 5' RACE with UMI labels, the TRB cDNA libraries were prepared. TCRdb reprocessed the 5' RACE reads and reports one entry per CDR3 protein, with no DNA. Its clone listing holds about 70,000 distinct CDR3 sequences. The chain carries TRBV7-6 and TRBJ1-1. Source material: naive CXCR3+ CD8+ T cells from blood. Subset meaning: CD45RO-CCR7+CD27+CD95- naive CD8+ T cells expressing CXCR3 (TNR3+). This clonotype originated in a human donor in good health. Some clones in this sample may be carry-over from other donors' samples. The CDR3 sequence: CASSEGIPEAFF.